The present entry profiles one T cell receptor (beta chain) with its context. The antigen is undetermined. Other DNA sequences within the sample encode an identical CDR3. Splitting of each subset's genomic DNA was done evenly across several immunoSEQ plates. Repertoires were generated with immunoSEQ multiplex PCR, while TCRdb's copy carries only in-frame clones and drops some. The sample shows about 1 million clones, approximately 72% of them seen only once. These data originate in a study of shared clonotypes between healthy human individuals. Study at large: Three CD4 naive, three CD4 memory, two CD8 naive and one CD8 memory plate were used per donor. Study outcomes and limitations: Naive subsets generally had larger estimated richness than memory subsets. In contrast to clonotypes shared by all four donors, non-shared clonotypes had lower generation probabilities.

Germline V lookup: CDR1 SGHRS, CDR2 YFSETQ. The CDR3 covers 14 residues. The V end lost 4 bases, the J end lost 1 base, and 10 bases lay between the germline ends. The chain couples TRBV5-1 to TRBJ2-3; D is perhaps TRBD2 (6 bases). This receptor was obtained from a man aged 18 to 29 in good health. Input material: memory CD4+ T cells sorted from blood. Subset noted: CD45RA-negative fraction. The CDR3, as DNA: TGCGCCAGCAGCCGATCGGGGGGCACAGATACGCAGTATTTT. It codes for CASSRSGGTDTQYF.